A selection of T cell receptor beta chains follows, all from one sample in a study of a mutant IDH1 vaccine in newly diagnosed glioma. Repertoires were generated with immunoSEQ multiplex PCR, while TCRdb's copy carries only in-frame clones and drops some. The table shows 59,000 or so clones, with more than 85% occurring only once. Source: PBMCs, taken from a glioma patient treated with radiotherapy, temozolomide or both. Receptors originate from a middle-aged man with glioma. CDR3s include the opening cysteine and the closing phenylalanine or tryptophan. Each record gives: CDR3 length, V gene, clone size, CDR3 protein. Rows may omit the clone size; those that give it use once, few, many or a size class.

length: 15; V: TRBV7-9; size: -; CDR3: CASSSYAQGGNEAFF
length: 14; V: TRBV5-1; size: -; CDR3: CASSLDSAKNIQYF
length: 10; V: TRBV20-1; size: -; CDR3: CSLLGGGYTF
length: 14; V: TRBV7-9; size: -; CDR3: CASSKQGNTGELFF
length: 12; V: TRBV11-2; size: -; CDR3: CASRPPTGELFF
length: 16; V: TRBV7-2; size: -; CDR3: CASSLFQGGGQETQYF
length: 13; V: TRBV29-1; size: -; CDR3: CSVEEGPPYGYTF
length: 14; V: TRBV5-5; size: -; CDR3: CASSLGLAGTAQYF
length: 15; V: TRBV7-6; size: -; CDR3: CASSLVMTNQETQYF
length: 13; V: TRBV11-2; size: -; CDR3: CASTDTGRGELFF
length: 18; V: TRBV4-1; size: once; CDR3: CASSQTMTSGRALSEQYF
length: 14; V: TRBV19; size: -; CDR3: CASSRGQGAYEQYF
length: 15; V: TRBV18; size: -; CDR3: CASSQEGSPNTEAFF
length: 14; V: TRBV4-3; size: -; CDR3: CASSQERGFQPQHF
length: 14; V: TRBV10-3; size: -; CDR3: CAISNRDSINEQYF
length: 14; V: TRBV19; size: -; CDR3: CASAFSGRNTEAFF
length: 16; V: TRBV10-3; size: -; CDR3: CAISEPGLAGAGELFF
length: 15; V: TRBV10-1; size: -; CDR3: CASSEFPQGSGELFF
length: 11; V: TRBV20-1; size: -; CDR3: CSAKTPYGYTF
length: 14; V: TRBV6-5; size: -; CDR3: CASSSTVGGEKLFF
length: 16; V: TRBV15; size: once; CDR3: CATSKLTGAGANVLTF
length: 16; V: TRBV5-4; size: -; CDR3: CASSSPGQGFVGELFF
length: 16; V: TRBV7-2; size: -; CDR3: CASSFSGTISYNEQFF
length: 18; V: TRBV19; size: -; CDR3: CASSINGDWTGNTGELFF
length: 14; V: TRBV6-4; size: once; CDR3: CASSLGQGTDTQYF
length: 14; V: TRBV28; size: -; CDR3: CASSTGTGFQPQHF
length: 14; V: TRBV2; size: few; CDR3: CASRARGLYNEQFF
length: 17; V: TRBV28; size: -; CDR3: CASRGARPPQSHAGQYF
length: 11; V: TRBV19; size: -; CDR3: CASSIAGKAFF
length: 12; V: TRBV19; size: once; CDR3: CASSTGGFGYTF
length: 19; V: TRBV21-1; size: -; CDR3: CASSKSKGAGSSYNSPLHF
length: 16; V: TRBV28; size: -; CDR3: CASSFWQGGNTGELFF
length: 14; V: TRBV4-1; size: -; CDR3: CASSPGTGGYEQYF
length: 17; V: TRBV2; size: few; CDR3: CASSERGTSGSWETQYF
length: 13; V: TRBV28; size: -; CDR3: CASSSTANYGYTF
length: 13; V: TRBV9; size: -; CDR3: CASSALGGNTIYF
length: 16; V: TRBV4-1; size: -; CDR3: CASSQVAGAYTDTQYF
length: 15; V: TRBV6-1; size: -; CDR3: CASSEQSGRANEQFF
length: 14; V: TRBV5-1; size: once; CDR3: CASSLGGRPDEQYF
length: 15; V: TRBV5-1; size: -; CDR3: CASSLRVTGDYEQYF
length: 14; V: TRBV7-2; size: -; CDR3: CASSLNSGTYEQYF
length: 15; V: TRBV5-4; size: -; CDR3: CASSIPGLTTYEQYF
length: 15; V: TRBV7-9; size: -; CDR3: CASSWWDTAGSPLHF
length: 14; V: TRBV7-6; size: -; CDR3: CASSPRGQGLEQYF
length: 15; V: TRBV7-8; size: -; CDR3: CASSHRGQGVKGYTF
length: 17; V: TRBV7-8; size: -; CDR3: CASSRTGGAWNLDTQYF
length: 15; V: TRBV11-2; size: -; CDR3: CASSLVWAGGSPLHF
length: 14; V: TRBV27; size: -; CDR3: CASSSRHGGSPLHF
length: 15; V: TRBV27; size: once; CDR3: CASSPYSSRAYEQYF
length: 15; V: TRBV9; size: -; CDR3: CASSAPSRGRDTQYF
length: 16; V: TRBV7-8; size: -; CDR3: CASSPTYGGGWNEQFF
length: 14; V: TRBV7-9; size: -; CDR3: CASSFGTGDGEQYF
length: 16; V: TRBV9; size: once; CDR3: CASSVGPAGRDQPQHF